These T cell receptor beta chains were read from a single sample in a study of T cell responses to AZD1222 COVID-19 vaccine. This table comes from immunoSEQ multiplex PCR, and its TCRdb copy is limited to in-frame clones, with some not included. Here the sample spans 130,000 to 150,000 clones, approximately 85% being singletons. The specimen comprised peripheral blood, sampled on day 0 of MenACWY control vaccination. Receptors originate from an adult in good health. The CDR3 runs from the conserved cysteine through the conserved F or W. D genes are given only for firm matches. Clone size is given for some rows only: seen once, a few or many times, or a class if the clone is expanded.

>-|-|TRBJ1-1|TRBV10-3
CAISESWESNTEAFF
TGTGCCATCAGTGAGTCTTGGGAGAGCAACACTGAAGCTTTCTTT
>-|TRBD1|TRBJ2-3|TRBV6-5
CASRARDRGRDTQYF
TGTGCCAGCAGGGCCCGGGACAGGGGGCGAGATACGCAGTATTTT
>once|-|TRBJ2-5|TRBV7-8
CASSGVVGTQETQYF
TGTGCCAGCAGCGGCGTAGTGGGGACCCAAGAGACCCAGTACTTC
>-|-|TRBJ1-2|TRBV24-1
CATSDSGTGYTF
TGTGCCACCAGTGATAGTGGGACTGGCTACACCTTC
>-|-|TRBJ1-4|TRBV2
CASSATNEKLFF
TGTGCCAGCAGCGCAACTAATGAAAAACTGTTTTTT
>-|-|TRBJ1-1|TRBV6-2/TRBV6-3
CASSIRTVNTEAFF
TGTGCCAGCAGTATCCGGACGGTAAACACTGAAGCTTTCTTT
>few|-|TRBJ1-6|TRBV11-2
CASSFKGEVGSPLHF
TGTGCCAGCAGCTTTAAGGGAGAGGTCGGTTCACCCCTCCACTTT
>-|TRBD1|TRBJ2-3|TRBV5-1
CASSLNRGDTQYF
TGCGCCAGCAGTTTGAACAGGGGGGATACGCAGTATTTT
>-|TRBD2|TRBJ2-7|TRBV5-5
CASSFQRGGSYEQYF
TGTGCCAGCAGCTTCCAGCGGGGGGGGTCCTACGAGCAGTACTTC
>-|TRBD1|TRBJ1-4|TRBV6-5
CASERRQGVFVKLFF
TGTGCCAGCGAACGACGACAGGGCGTATTCGTAAAACTGTTTTTT
>-|TRBD1|TRBJ2-3|TRBV6-2/TRBV6-3
CASSRGQGVFRTDTQYF
TGTGCCAGCAGTCGTGGACAGGGGGTTTTTAGAACAGATACGCAGTATTTT
>-|TRBD2|TRBJ2-5|TRBV3-1/TRBV3-2
CASSRVTSWGDQETQYF
TGTGCCAGCAGCCGAGTGACTAGCTGGGGTGATCAAGAGACCCAGTACTTC
>-|TRBD1|TRBJ2-7|TRBV3-1/TRBV3-2
CASSQDRRWPGGYEQYF
TGTGCCAGCAGCCAAGATAGGAGGTGGCCAGGGGGCTACGAGCAGTACTTC
>-|TRBD1|TRBJ1-1|TRBV6-5
CASSYHSTGDLSAFF
TGTGCCAGCAGTTACCATTCGACAGGGGACCTCTCGGCTTTCTTT
>-|-|TRBJ1-1|TRBV7-3
CASSPGSPTEAFF
TGTGCCAGCAGCCCCGGAAGCCCCACTGAAGCTTTCTTT
>-|TRBD1|TRBJ2-2|TRBV7-9
CASSFPTGGDGTGELFF
TGTGCCAGCAGCTTCCCGACAGGGGGCGATGGCACCGGGGAGCTGTTTTTT
>-|-|TRBJ1-5|TRBV18
CASGGGINQPQHF
TGTGCCAGCGGGGGGGGAATCAATCAGCCCCAGCATTTT
>-|-|TRBJ1-1|TRBV12-2
CASRSPRGAGNTEAFF
TGTGCAAGTCGCTCCCCGAGGGGGGCGGGAAACACTGAAGCTTTCTTT
>-|TRBD1|TRBJ2-7|TRBV5-5
CASSWGTVAEQYF
TGTGCCAGCAGCTGGGGGACAGTCGCCGAGCAGTACTTC
>-|-|TRBJ2-7|TRBV6-5
CASSFTGPVSYEQYF
TGTGCCAGCAGTTTCACAGGACCCGTCTCCTACGAGCAGTACTTC
>-|TRBD2|TRBJ2-5|TRBV3-1/TRBV3-2
CASGGGTQYF
TGTGCCAGCGGGGGGGGGACCCAGTACTTC
>few|TRBD1|TRBJ1-1|TRBV5-3
CARDRGLNTEAFF
TGTGCCAGGGACAGGGGGCTGAACACTGAAGCTTTCTTT
>-|-|TRBJ1-5|TRBV28
CASRAAGGNQPQHF
TGTGCCAGCAGGGCCGCGGGGGGGAATCAGCCCCAGCATTTT
>many|-|TRBJ1-6|TRBV7-9
CASSSGTAHSPLHF
TGTGCCAGCAGCTCCGGGACGGCTCATTCACCCCTCCACTTT
>few|-|TRBJ1-5|TRBV19
CASRTDQGSNQPQHF
TGTGCCAGTAGGACGGACCAGGGAAGCAATCAGCCCCAGCATTTT
>-|TRBD2|TRBJ2-1|TRBV5-1
CASSLGGTSGGNEQFF
TGCGCCAGCAGCTTGGGAGGGACTAGCGGGGGCAATGAGCAGTTCTTC
>-|TRBD1|TRBJ2-3|TRBV7-2
CASSTRTGFIDTQYF
TGTGCCAGCAGCACCCGGACAGGTTTTATAGATACGCAGTATTTT
>-|-|TRBJ1-6|TRBV5-1
CASSLSGQINSPLHF
TGCGCCAGCAGCTTGTCCGGACAGATAAATTCACCCCTCCACTTT
>-|TRBD1|TRBJ1-1|TRBV5-4
CASSDNRGRNTEAFF
TGTGCCAGCAGCGACAACAGGGGGCGGAACACTGAAGCTTTCTTT
>-|TRBD2|TRBJ2-1|TRBV6-6
CASSPGTSSHNEQFF
TGTGCCAGCAGCCCCGGGACTAGCTCCCACAATGAGCAGTTCTTC
>-|-|TRBJ1-3|TRBV18
CASSPPGRSSGNTIYF
TGTGCCAGCTCACCACCAGGTAGATCCAGTGGAAACACCATATATTTT
>-|TRBD1|TRBJ1-5|TRBV28
CASSWGQGVGQPQHF
TGTGCCAGCAGTTGGGGACAGGGAGTGGGTCAGCCCCAGCATTTT
>-|-|TRBJ2-1|TRBV3-1/TRBV3-2
CASSQRDAYSNEQFF
TGTGCCAGCAGCCAGAGGGACGCCTACTCCAATGAGCAGTTCTTC
>few|-|TRBJ2-2|TRBV1
CTSSQDLLRGGVGELFF
TGCACCAGCAGCCAAGATCTTTTGCGGGGGGGCGTCGGGGAGCTGTTTTTT
>-|-|TRBJ2-2|TRBV3-1/TRBV3-2
CASSHSGGTRTLRAGELFF
TGTGCCAGCAGCCATTCCGGTGGGACAAGGACCCTCCGGGCCGGGGAGCTGTTTTTT
>-|-|TRBJ2-3|TRBV6-1
CASSELGPPDTQYF
TGTGCCAGCAGTGAACTGGGCCCCCCAGATACGCAGTATTTT
>-|TRBD1|TRBJ2-1|TRBV10-1
CASSASGQGWNEQFF
TGCGCCAGCAGTGCTTCCGGACAGGGGTGGAATGAGCAGTTCTTC
>-|TRBD2|TRBJ2-3|TRBV5-4
CASSLERGGTDTQYF
TGTGCCAGCAGCTTGGAGCGGGGAGGCACAGATACGCAGTATTTT
>-|-|TRBJ1-6|TRBV5-1
CASSSGAAKSPLHF
TGCGCCAGCAGCTCGGGGGCAGCGAAATCACCCCTCCACTTT
>-|-|TRBJ1-2|TRBV14
CASSQFVEANNYGYTF
TGTGCCAGCAGCCAATTCGTCGAAGCTAACAACTATGGCTACACCTTC
>few|-|TRBJ1-2|TRBV4-1
CASSHLTTGLYGYTF
TGCGCCAGCAGCCACCTAACGACAGGACTCTATGGCTACACCTTC
>-|-|TRBJ2-1|TRBV7-9
CASSFSVFEQFF
TGTGCCAGCAGCTTCTCTGTTTTTGAGCAGTTCTTC
>-|-|TRBJ1-2|TRBV18
CASSPRFDMSGYTF
TGTGCCAGCTCACCACGCTTTGACATGAGCGGCTACACCTTC
>once|-|TRBJ2-5|TRBV2
CASIPTWEETQYF
TGTGCCAGCATCCCGACCTGGGAAGAGACCCAGTACTTC
>-|-|TRBJ1-5|TRBV24-1
CATSADSTQPQHF
TGTGCCACCAGCGCCGACTCAACACAGCCCCAGCATTTT
>-|-|TRBJ1-5|TRBV20-1
CSASGGQGQPQHF
TGCAGTGCTAGTGGGGGACAAGGTCAGCCCCAGCATTTT
>-|-|TRBJ1-4|TRBV5-1
CASRHNTREGKLFF
TGCGCCAGCAGACACAATACGAGGGAGGGGAAACTGTTTTTT
>-|TRBD2|TRBJ2-1|TRBV28
CASSLMSSGYNEQFF
TGTGCCAGCAGTTTAATGTCTAGCGGCTACAATGAGCAGTTCTTC
>-|-|TRBJ1-3|TRBV18
CASSPPGNTIYF
TGTGCCAGCTCACCACCCGGAAACACCATATATTTT
>-|-|TRBJ2-3|TRBV11-2
CASSLKTDTQYF
TGTGCCAGCAGCCTCAAGACAGATACGCAGTATTTT
>-|-|TRBJ2-4|TRBV5-1
CASSFQPRDQVINIQYF
TGCGCCAGCAGTTTTCAACCTCGGGACCAAGTTATAAACATTCAGTACTTC
>-|-|TRBJ1-6|TRBV6-1
CASSEDGRTELYNSPLHF
TGTGCCAGCAGTGAAGATGGCCGGACAGAACTTTATAATTCACCCCTCCACTTT
>-|-|TRBJ2-7|TRBV15
CATSRTGAVEQYF
TGTGCCACCAGCCGAACGGGGGCAGTCGAGCAGTACTTC
>-|-|TRBJ1-5|TRBV28
CASSLVYQPQHF
TGTGCCAGCAGTTTAGTGTATCAGCCCCAGCATTTT
>few|-|TRBJ2-1|TRBV5-4
CASSLEVGEQFF
TGTGCCAGCAGCTTGGAGGTCGGTGAGCAGTTCTTC
>-|TRBD2|TRBJ2-3|TRBV18
CASSTESFHSGATDTQYF
TGTGCCAGCTCAACCGAGTCCTTCCATAGCGGGGCCACAGATACGCAGTATTTT
>-|TRBD1|TRBJ1-6|TRBV19
CASSTMGQGMISPLHF
TGTGCCAGTAGTACGATGGGACAGGGAATGATTTCACCCCTCCACTTT
>-|-|TRBJ1-1|TRBV5-1
CASSPTTGMNTEAFF
TGCGCCAGCAGCCCAACGACGGGTATGAACACTGAAGCTTTCTTT
>-|TRBD1|TRBJ1-1|TRBV6-5
CASSRTGKVAFF
TGTGCCAGCAGTCGGACAGGGAAGGTGGCTTTCTTT